This T cell receptor beta chain was sequenced in a study of cytomegalovirus exposure and HLA in healthy donors. Whole-study results and caveats: Some segments of the V type, notably TRBV6-2 and TRBV6-3, were excluded as indistinguishable.

As for the donors, each was a healthy bone marrow donor. Comment on this clone: Its antigen is undetermined.

The study ran its PCR with 60 Vbeta and 13 Jbeta primers. The table came from immunoSEQ multiplex PCR; TCRdb's copy has only in-frame clones and leaves some out. The sample yields 120,000 or so clones, 50% to 80% seen once. CDR3 length: 20 residues. Per the germline V gene, CDR1 is LNHNV and CDR2 is YYDKDF (reference sequence). V was clipped by 0 bases and J by 4 bases; unmatched bases: 10. The origin of this receptor is a middle-aged woman in good health and CMV-seropositive. The chain couples TRBV15 to TRBJ2-1; 15 bases fit TRBD2. The source material was PBMCs. The CDR3 nucleotides read TGTGCCACCAGCAGAGATCTAGGACTAGCGGGAGGGACTGGGTACAATGAGCAGTTCTTC. It translates to CATSRDLGLAGGTGYNEQFF.